A selection of T cell receptor beta chains follows, all from one sample in a study of control samples from healthy donors and cancer patients. Profiling relied on immunoSEQ multiplex PCR, and the TCRdb table lists in-frame clones only, not all of them. The sample has approximately 100,000 clones, roughly 89% seen once; the top ten hold about 18%. Sequenced material: PBMCs. The receptors come from a man in his sixties with lung cancer. CDR3s include the opening cysteine and the closing phenylalanine or tryptophan. A D gene is named only where the DNA matches it firmly. Where a row states a size, it is once, few, many or the class of an expanded clone; other rows omit it.

clone size: -; V gene: TRBV5-1; D gene: TRBD1; J gene: TRBJ2-2; CDR3 length: 16; CDR3 DNA: TGCGCCAGCAGCTCATCGACAGGGATGAACACCGGGGAGCTGTTTTTT; CDR3 protein: CASSSSTGMNTGELFF
clone size: -; V gene: TRBV7-9; D gene: TRBD1; J gene: TRBJ2-7; CDR3 length: 16; CDR3 DNA: TGTGCCAGCAGCTTAGGATCACCGGGACAGGGCTACGAGCAGTACTTC; CDR3 protein: CASSLGSPGQGYEQYF
clone size: -; V gene: TRBV9; D gene: -; J gene: TRBJ1-6; CDR3 length: 14; CDR3 DNA: TGTGCCAGCAGCGGGGGCTCCTATAATTCACCCCTCCACTTT; CDR3 protein: CASSGGSYNSPLHF
clone size: -; V gene: TRBV2; D gene: -; J gene: TRBJ1-4; CDR3 length: 13; CDR3 DNA: TGTGCCAGCACCGGGACACCCCCCGAAAAACTGTTTTTT; CDR3 protein: CASTGTPPEKLFF
clone size: -; V gene: TRBV5-1; D gene: -; J gene: TRBJ2-2; CDR3 length: 14; CDR3 DNA: TGCGCCAGCAGCTTGAATCCAGTAGCCGGGGAGCTGTTTTTT; CDR3 protein: CASSLNPVAGELFF
clone size: -; V gene: TRBV24-1; D gene: -; J gene: TRBJ1-1; CDR3 length: 13; CDR3 DNA: TGTGCCACCAGCGCACAGGGATACACTGAAGCTTTCTTT; CDR3 protein: CATSAQGYTEAFF
clone size: -; V gene: TRBV6-6; D gene: -; J gene: TRBJ2-7; CDR3 length: 15; CDR3 DNA: TGTGCCAGCAGTTACTCGAGGCCAGGGATCTACGAGCAGTACTTC; CDR3 protein: CASSYSRPGIYEQYF
clone size: -; V gene: TRBV7-9; D gene: TRBD1; J gene: TRBJ1-1; CDR3 length: 15; CDR3 DNA: TGTGCCAGCACCGACATGGGACAGGGTTACACTGAAGCTTTCTTT; CDR3 protein: CASTDMGQGYTEAFF
clone size: -; V gene: TRBV5-5; D gene: TRBD1; J gene: TRBJ2-6; CDR3 length: 18; CDR3 DNA: TGTGCCAGCAGCTTGAGGCGGACAGGGGAATCTGGGGCCAACGTCCTGACTTTC; CDR3 protein: CASSLRRTGESGANVLTF
clone size: -; V gene: TRBV25-1; D gene: -; J gene: TRBJ1-5; CDR3 length: 14; CDR3 DNA: TGTGCCAGCAGTGGAAATACAGGGAGACAGCCCCAGCATTTT; CDR3 protein: CASSGNTGRQPQHF
clone size: few; V gene: TRBV3-1/TRBV3-2; D gene: -; J gene: TRBJ2-1; CDR3 length: 12; CDR3 DNA: TGTGCCAGCAGCCAAGCCTTAAATGAGCAGTTCTTC; CDR3 protein: CASSQALNEQFF
clone size: -; V gene: TRBV6-5; D gene: -; J gene: TRBJ2-6; CDR3 length: 15; CDR3 DNA: TGTGCCAGCAGTTCCCCTTCAACTGGGGCCAACGTCCTGACTTTC; CDR3 protein: CASSSPSTGANVLTF
clone size: -; V gene: TRBV6-5; D gene: TRBD1; J gene: TRBJ1-1; CDR3 length: 16; CDR3 DNA: TGTGCCAGCAGTTACCTGACAGGGCAAGCGGGCACTGAAGCTTTCTTT; CDR3 protein: CASSYLTGQAGTEAFF
clone size: -; V gene: TRBV5-1; D gene: -; J gene: TRBJ2-2; CDR3 length: 13; CDR3 DNA: TGCGCCAGCAGGAGAGGCGACACCGGGGAGCTGTTTTTT; CDR3 protein: CASRRGDTGELFF
clone size: -; V gene: TRBV7-2; D gene: -; J gene: TRBJ1-4; CDR3 length: 16; CDR3 DNA: TGTGCCAGCAGCTTAGAGGAGCCAGGCCCAGTGGAAAAACTGTTTTTT; CDR3 protein: CASSLEEPGPVEKLFF
clone size: -; V gene: TRBV5-1; D gene: -; J gene: TRBJ2-5; CDR3 length: 18; CDR3 DNA: TGCGCCAGCAGCTTGGAAACGTCCGGCGGCGGGCTTTGGGAGACCCAGTACTTC; CDR3 protein: CASSLETSGGGLWETQYF
clone size: -; V gene: TRBV24-1; D gene: -; J gene: TRBJ2-5; CDR3 length: 14; CDR3 DNA: TGTGCCACCAGTCCTGGGACCGAGGGGGAGACCCAGTACTTC; CDR3 protein: CATSPGTEGETQYF
clone size: -; V gene: TRBV24-1; D gene: TRBD1; J gene: TRBJ2-1; CDR3 length: 14; CDR3 DNA: TGTGCCACCAGAGGGGCAGGGGGAAGCTATGAGCAGTTCTTC; CDR3 protein: CATRGAGGSYEQFF
clone size: -; V gene: TRBV11-3; D gene: -; J gene: TRBJ2-2; CDR3 length: 15; CDR3 DNA: TGTGCCAGCAGCTTAGGACAAGGGGTCTACGGGGAGCTGTTTTTT; CDR3 protein: CASSLGQGVYGELFF
clone size: -; V gene: TRBV2; D gene: -; J gene: TRBJ2-1; CDR3 length: 13; CDR3 DNA: TGTGCCAGCAGTGAAAGGGGAGGCGATGAGCAGTTCTTC; CDR3 protein: CASSERGGDEQFF
clone size: -; V gene: TRBV7-9; D gene: -; J gene: TRBJ2-5; CDR3 length: 11; CDR3 DNA: TGTGCCAGCAGCTTTACAGAGACCCAGTACTTC; CDR3 protein: CASSFTETQYF
clone size: -; V gene: TRBV3-1/TRBV3-2; D gene: -; J gene: TRBJ1-5; CDR3 length: 15; CDR3 DNA: TGTGCCAGCAGCCAAGACCCTAAGAGAGGTCAGCCCCAGCATTTT; CDR3 protein: CASSQDPKRGQPQHF
clone size: -; V gene: TRBV6-6; D gene: -; J gene: TRBJ1-2; CDR3 length: 12; CDR3 DNA: TGTGCCAGCAGTGACAGGCCTTATGGCTACACCTTC; CDR3 protein: CASSDRPYGYTF
clone size: -; V gene: TRBV5-4; D gene: -; J gene: TRBJ2-5; CDR3 length: 14; CDR3 DNA: TGTGCCAGCACCCCCACGGGTGATTCAGAGACCCAGTACTTC; CDR3 protein: CASTPTGDSETQYF
clone size: -; V gene: TRBV5-5; D gene: -; J gene: TRBJ1-4; CDR3 length: 13; CDR3 DNA: TGTGCCAGCAGCCCCGGACAGACTGAAAAACTGTTTTTT; CDR3 protein: CASSPGQTEKLFF
clone size: -; V gene: TRBV19; D gene: TRBD1; J gene: TRBJ2-1; CDR3 length: 16; CDR3 DNA: TGTGCCAGTAGTACCGGGACAGGGGCACCCTACAATGAGCAGTTCTTC; CDR3 protein: CASSTGTGAPYNEQFF
clone size: -; V gene: TRBV4-1; D gene: -; J gene: TRBJ2-5; CDR3 length: 17; CDR3 DNA: TGCGCCAGCAGCCCACTCCTCCTGTCTCGTTACCAAGAGACCCAGTACTTC; CDR3 protein: CASSPLLLSRYQETQYF
clone size: once; V gene: TRBV10-3; D gene: -; J gene: TRBJ1-2; CDR3 length: 13; CDR3 DNA: TGTGCCATCAGCACCGGGACGGACTATGGCTACACCTTC; CDR3 protein: CAISTGTDYGYTF
clone size: few; V gene: TRBV5-6; D gene: TRBD1; J gene: TRBJ2-5; CDR3 length: 14; CDR3 DNA: TGTGCCAGCAGCACGGACAGGGTTCAAGAGACCCAGTACTTC; CDR3 protein: CASSTDRVQETQYF
clone size: -; V gene: TRBV10-3; D gene: TRBD1; J gene: TRBJ1-5; CDR3 length: 16; CDR3 DNA: TGTGCCATCAGTGAGGGGAACAGGGGGAGCAATCAGCCCCAGCATTTT; CDR3 protein: CAISEGNRGSNQPQHF
clone size: once; V gene: TRBV6-2/TRBV6-3; D gene: -; J gene: TRBJ2-7; CDR3 length: 13; CDR3 DNA: TGTGCCAGCAGTTACGGGGCCGCCTACGAGCAGTACTTC; CDR3 protein: CASSYGAAYEQYF
clone size: -; V gene: TRBV2; D gene: -; J gene: TRBJ1-5; CDR3 length: 15; CDR3 DNA: TGTGCCAGCATTCAGGGGAGCAATAGCAATCAGCCCCAGCATTTT; CDR3 protein: CASIQGSNSNQPQHF
clone size: -; V gene: TRBV7-6; D gene: -; J gene: TRBJ2-2; CDR3 length: 15; CDR3 DNA: TGTGCCAGCAGCTTAGTACCTGAGGGTACCGGGGAGCTGTTTTTT; CDR3 protein: CASSLVPEGTGELFF
clone size: -; V gene: TRBV7-2; D gene: -; J gene: TRBJ2-3; CDR3 length: 15; CDR3 DNA: TGTGCCAGCAGCTCCAAACAGGGCCCCGCAGATACGCAGTATTTT; CDR3 protein: CASSSKQGPADTQYF
clone size: -; V gene: TRBV14; D gene: -; J gene: TRBJ1-2; CDR3 length: 13; CDR3 DNA: TGTGCCAGCAGCGAAGCTCTAAATCGGGGCTACACCTTC; CDR3 protein: CASSEALNRGYTF
clone size: few; V gene: TRBV7-8; D gene: TRBD2; J gene: TRBJ2-7; CDR3 length: 16; CDR3 DNA: TGTGCCAGCAGCTTAGGCGGCGGGGGGGGATCCTACGAGCAGTACTTC; CDR3 protein: CASSLGGGGGSYEQYF
clone size: -; V gene: TRBV7-6; D gene: -; J gene: TRBJ2-5; CDR3 length: 16; CDR3 DNA: TGTGCCAGCAGCCGCGGGGAAGGGGTCAAGTCTGAGACCCAGTACTTC; CDR3 protein: CASSRGEGVKSETQYF
clone size: -; V gene: TRBV30; D gene: -; J gene: TRBJ1-5; CDR3 length: 13; CDR3 DNA: TGTGCCTGCCAGGGGTCGGGCAATCAGCCCCAGCATTTT; CDR3 protein: CACQGSGNQPQHF
clone size: -; V gene: TRBV25-1; D gene: -; J gene: TRBJ1-2; CDR3 length: 13; CDR3 DNA: TGTGCCAGCAGTGACCAGGGGTTCTATGGCTACACCTTC; CDR3 protein: CASSDQGFYGYTF
clone size: -; V gene: TRBV11-2; D gene: TRBD2; J gene: TRBJ2-5; CDR3 length: 15; CDR3 DNA: TGTGCCAGCAGCTTCAGGACTAGCGGGGGGGAGACCCAGTACTTC; CDR3 protein: CASSFRTSGGETQYF